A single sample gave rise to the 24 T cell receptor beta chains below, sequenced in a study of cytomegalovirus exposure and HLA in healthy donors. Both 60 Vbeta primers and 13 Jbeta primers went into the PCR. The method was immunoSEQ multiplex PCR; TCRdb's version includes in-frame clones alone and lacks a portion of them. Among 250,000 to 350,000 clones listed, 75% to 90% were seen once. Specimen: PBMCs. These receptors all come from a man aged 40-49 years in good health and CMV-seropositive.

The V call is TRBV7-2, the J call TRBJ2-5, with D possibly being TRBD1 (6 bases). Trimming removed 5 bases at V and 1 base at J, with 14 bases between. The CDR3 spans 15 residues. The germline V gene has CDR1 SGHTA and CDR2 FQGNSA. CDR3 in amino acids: CASSKAGTSQETQYF. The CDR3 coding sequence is TGTGCCAGCAGCAAAGCAGGGACAAGCCAAGAGACCCAGTACTTC.

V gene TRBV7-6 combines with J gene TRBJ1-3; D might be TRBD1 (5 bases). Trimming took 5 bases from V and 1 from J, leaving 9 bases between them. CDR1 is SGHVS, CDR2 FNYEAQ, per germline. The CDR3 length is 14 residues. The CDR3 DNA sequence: TGTGCCAGCAGCCCCCAGGGATCTGGAAACACCATATATTTT. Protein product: CASSPQGSGNTIYF.

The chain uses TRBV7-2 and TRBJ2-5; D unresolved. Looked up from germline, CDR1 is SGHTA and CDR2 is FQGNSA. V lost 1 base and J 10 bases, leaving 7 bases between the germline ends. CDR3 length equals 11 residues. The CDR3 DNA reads TGTGCCAGCAGCTTAGTTTCGGGCCAGTACTTC. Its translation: CASSLVSGQYF.

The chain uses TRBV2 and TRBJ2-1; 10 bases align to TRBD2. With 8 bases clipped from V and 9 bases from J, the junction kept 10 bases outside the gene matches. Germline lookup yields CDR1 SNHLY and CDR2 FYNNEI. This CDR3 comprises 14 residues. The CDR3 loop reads CASPGSGRAIEQFF. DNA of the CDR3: TGTGCCAGCCCTGGGAGCGGGAGGGCCATTGAGCAGTTCTTC.

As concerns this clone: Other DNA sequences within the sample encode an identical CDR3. This CDR3 is CASSLTGGTNTEAFF. The CDR3 region has the DNA TGTGCCAGCAGTTTAACAGGGGGAACCAACACTGAAGCTTTCTTT. The chain has TRBV27 and TRBJ1-1; 8 nucleotides line up with TRBD1. Germline V gene sequence: CDR1 MNHEY, CDR2 SMNVEV (reference sequence). Trimming removed 2 bases from V and 2 bases from J; junction bases left unmatched: 4. The CDR3 contains 15 residues.

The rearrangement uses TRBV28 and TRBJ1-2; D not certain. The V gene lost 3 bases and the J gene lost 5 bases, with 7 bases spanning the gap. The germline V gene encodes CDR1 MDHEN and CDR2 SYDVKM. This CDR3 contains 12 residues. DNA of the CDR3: TGTGCCAGCAGTTTTATTGAGTATGGCTACACCTTC. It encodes CASSFIEYGYTF.

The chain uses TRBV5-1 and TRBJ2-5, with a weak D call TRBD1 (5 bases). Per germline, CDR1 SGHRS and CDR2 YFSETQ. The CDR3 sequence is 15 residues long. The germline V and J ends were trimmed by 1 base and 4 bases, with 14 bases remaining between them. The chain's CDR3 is CASSLIRRGGETQYF. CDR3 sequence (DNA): TGCGCCAGCAGCTTGATAAGAAGGGGTGGAGAGACCCAGTACTTC.

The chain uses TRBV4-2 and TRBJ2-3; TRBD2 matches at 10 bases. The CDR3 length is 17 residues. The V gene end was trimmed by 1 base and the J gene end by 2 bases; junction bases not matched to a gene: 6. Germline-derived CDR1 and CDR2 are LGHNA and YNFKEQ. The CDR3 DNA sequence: TGTGCCAGCAGCCAAGGGCTAGCGGGAGTCAACACAGATACGCAGTATTTT. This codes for CASSQGLAGVNTDTQYF.

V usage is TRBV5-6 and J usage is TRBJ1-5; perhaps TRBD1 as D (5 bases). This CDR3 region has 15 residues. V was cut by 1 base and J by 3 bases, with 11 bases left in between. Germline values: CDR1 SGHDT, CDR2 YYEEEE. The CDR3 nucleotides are TGTGCCAGCAGCTTGAGGGGTTTCCACAATCAGCCCCAGCATTTT. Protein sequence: CASSLRGFHNQPQHF.

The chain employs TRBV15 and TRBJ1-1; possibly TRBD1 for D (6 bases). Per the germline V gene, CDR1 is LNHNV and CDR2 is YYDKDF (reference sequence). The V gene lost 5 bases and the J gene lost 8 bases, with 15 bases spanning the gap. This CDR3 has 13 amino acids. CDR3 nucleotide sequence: TGTGCCACCAGCCGGGGGGCAGGGCGAGAAGCTTTCTTT. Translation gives CATSRGAGREAFF.

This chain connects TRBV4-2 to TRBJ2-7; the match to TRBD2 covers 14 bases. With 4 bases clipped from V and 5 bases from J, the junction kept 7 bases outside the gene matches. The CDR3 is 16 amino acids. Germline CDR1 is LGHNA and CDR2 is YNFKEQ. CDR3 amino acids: CASSRTTSGRANEQYF. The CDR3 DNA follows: TGTGCCAGCAGCCGCACGACTAGCGGGAGGGCGAACGAGCAGTACTTC.

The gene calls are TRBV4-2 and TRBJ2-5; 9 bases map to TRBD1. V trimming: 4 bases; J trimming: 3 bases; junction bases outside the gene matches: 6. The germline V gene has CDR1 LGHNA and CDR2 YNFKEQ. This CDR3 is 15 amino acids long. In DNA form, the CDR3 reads TGTGCCAGCAGCCGCCGGACAGGGGAGGAAGAGACCCAGTACTTC. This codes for CASSRRTGEEETQYF.

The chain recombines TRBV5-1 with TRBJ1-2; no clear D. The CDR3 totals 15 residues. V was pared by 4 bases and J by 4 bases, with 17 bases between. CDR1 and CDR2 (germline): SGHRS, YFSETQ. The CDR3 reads CASSPREGATYGYTF. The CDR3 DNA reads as TGCGCCAGCAGCCCAAGGGAGGGTGCAACCTATGGCTACACCTTC.

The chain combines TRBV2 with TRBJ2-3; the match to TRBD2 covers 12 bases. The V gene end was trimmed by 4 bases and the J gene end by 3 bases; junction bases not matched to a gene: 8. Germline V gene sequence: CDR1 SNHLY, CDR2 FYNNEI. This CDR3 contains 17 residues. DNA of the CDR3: TGTGCCAGCAGTGGTCCGACTAGCGGGAGTGGTACAGATACGCAGTATTTT. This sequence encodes CASSGPTSGSGTDTQYF.

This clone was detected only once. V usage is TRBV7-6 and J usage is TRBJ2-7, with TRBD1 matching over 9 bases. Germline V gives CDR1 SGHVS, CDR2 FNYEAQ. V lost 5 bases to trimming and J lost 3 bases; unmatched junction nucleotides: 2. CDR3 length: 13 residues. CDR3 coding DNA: TGTGCCAGCAGCCCGGGACAGGGCTACGAGCAGTACTTC. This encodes CASSPGQGYEQYF. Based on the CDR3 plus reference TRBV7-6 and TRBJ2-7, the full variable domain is GAGVSQSPRYKVTKRGQDVALRCDPISGHVSLYWYRQALGQGPEFLTYFNYEAQQDKSGLPNDRFSAERPEGSISTLTIQRTEQRDSAMYRCASSPGQGYEQYFGPGTRLTVT.

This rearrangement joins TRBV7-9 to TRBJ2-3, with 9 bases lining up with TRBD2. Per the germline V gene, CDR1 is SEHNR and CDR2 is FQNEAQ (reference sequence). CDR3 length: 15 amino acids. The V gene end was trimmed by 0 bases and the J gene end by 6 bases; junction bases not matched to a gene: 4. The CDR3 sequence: CASSLASSGIDTQYF. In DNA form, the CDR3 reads TGTGCCAGCAGCTTAGCGTCTAGCGGGATTGATACGCAGTATTTT.

The CDR3 region has the DNA TGTGCCAGCAGCGTACAGGGAGAGGCCTACAATGAGCAGTTCTTC. It codes for CASSVQGEAYNEQFF. The gene calls are TRBV7-8 and TRBJ2-1; TRBD1 might be the D (6 bases). Germline V lookup: CDR1 SGHVS, CDR2 FQNEAQ. This CDR3 spans 15 amino acids. The V and J ends lost 5 bases and 2 bases respectively, with 13 bases between them.

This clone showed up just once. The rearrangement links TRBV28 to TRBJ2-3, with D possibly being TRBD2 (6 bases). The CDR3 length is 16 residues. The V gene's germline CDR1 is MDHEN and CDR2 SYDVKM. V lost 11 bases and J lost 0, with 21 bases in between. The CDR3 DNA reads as TGTGCCCTAAGCAGTCGACGCGGGGTTAGCACAGATACGCAGTATTTT. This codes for CALSSRRGVSTDTQYF.

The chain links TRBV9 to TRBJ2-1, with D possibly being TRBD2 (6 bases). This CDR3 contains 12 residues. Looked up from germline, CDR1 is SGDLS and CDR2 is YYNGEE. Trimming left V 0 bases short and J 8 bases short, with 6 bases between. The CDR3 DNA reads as TGTGCCAGCAGCGTAGGCGGGGATGAGCAGTTCTTC. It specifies CASSVGGDEQFF. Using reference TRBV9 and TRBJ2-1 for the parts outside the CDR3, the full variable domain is DSGVTQTPKHLITATGQRVTLRCSPRSGDLSVYWYQQSLDQGLQFLIQYYNGEERAKGNILERFSAQQFPDLHSELNLSSLELGDSALYFCASSVGGDEQFFGPGTRLTVL.

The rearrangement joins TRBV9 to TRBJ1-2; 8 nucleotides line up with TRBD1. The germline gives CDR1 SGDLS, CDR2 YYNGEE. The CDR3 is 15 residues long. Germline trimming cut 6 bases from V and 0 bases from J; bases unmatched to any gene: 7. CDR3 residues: CASNVGQGPNYGYTF. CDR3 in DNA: TGTGCCAGCAACGTCGGACAGGGCCCTAACTATGGCTACACCTTC.

CDR3 in amino acids: CASSPRPGLNEKLFF. The CDR3 DNA follows: TGTGCCAGCAGCCCGAGACCGGGACTTAATGAAAAACTGTTTTTT. The V call is TRBV7-8, the J call TRBJ1-4; D is perhaps TRBD1 (5 bases). The germline V gene has CDR1 SGHVS and CDR2 FQNEAQ. Trimming left V 5 bases short and J 4 bases short, with 14 bases between. The CDR3 sequence is 15 residues long.

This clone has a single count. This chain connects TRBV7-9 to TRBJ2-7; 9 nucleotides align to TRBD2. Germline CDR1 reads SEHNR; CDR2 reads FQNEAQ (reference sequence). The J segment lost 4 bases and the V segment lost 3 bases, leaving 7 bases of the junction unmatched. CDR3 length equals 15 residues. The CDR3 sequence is CASSFVGTSSYEQYF. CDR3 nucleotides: TGTGCCAGCAGCTTTGTGGGGACTAGCAGTTACGAGCAGTACTTC.

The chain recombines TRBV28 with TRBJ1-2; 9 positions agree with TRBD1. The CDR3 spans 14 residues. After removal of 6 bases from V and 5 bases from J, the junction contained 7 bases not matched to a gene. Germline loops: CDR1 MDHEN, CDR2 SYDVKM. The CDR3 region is CASRPPGQGYGYTF. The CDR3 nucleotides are TGTGCCAGCAGACCCCCGGGACAGGGTTATGGCTACACCTTC.

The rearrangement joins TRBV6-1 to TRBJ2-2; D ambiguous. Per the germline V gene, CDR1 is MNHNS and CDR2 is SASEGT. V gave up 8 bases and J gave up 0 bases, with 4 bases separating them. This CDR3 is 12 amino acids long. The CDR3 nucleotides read TGTGCCAGCCCCACGAACACCGGGGAGCTGTTTTTT. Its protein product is CASPTNTGELFF.